These T cell receptor beta chains were read from a single sample in a study of cytomegalovirus exposure and HLA in healthy donors. Assay used: immunoSEQ multiplex PCR; TCRdb lists only in-frame clones, some missing. This sample has about 130,000 clones; 80% occur once, and the top ten carry approximately 10%. The sample consisted of PBMCs. These receptors were obtained from a young man in good health and CMV-seropositive. Both conserved end residues are part of each CDR3. The D gene is left open where the match is weak. Rows may omit the clone size; those that give it use once, few, many or a size class.

j_call | clone_size | v_call | d_call | cdr3_nt | cdr3_aa
TRBJ2-7 | once | TRBV28 | NA | TGTGCCGCGGGCCGAGACACCAACGAGCAGTACTTC | CAAGRDTNEQYF
TRBJ1-1 | NA | TRBV29-1 | NA | TGCAGCGTTGTAAAGGGGCAGGGGTACACTGAAGCTTTCTTT | CSVVKGQGYTEAFF
TRBJ2-1 | NA | TRBV9 | TRBD2 | TGTGCCAGCAGGAGTGCTGGGGGGGATTTCAATGAGCAGTTCTTC | CASRSAGGDFNEQFF
TRBJ1-1 | once | TRBV29-1 | TRBD1 | TGCAGCGCCTCCCAGGGACAGGCTTTCACTGAAGCTTTCTTT | CSASQGQAFTEAFF
TRBJ1-2 | NA | TRBV29-1 | TRBD1 | TGCAGCGTCCGAGGACAGGGGAAATATGGCTACACCTTC | CSVRGQGKYGYTF
TRBJ1-1 | NA | TRBV6-1 | TRBD1 | TGTGCCAGCAGTGAAGTCCAGGGGGCCCGGACTGAAGCTTTCTTT | CASSEVQGARTEAFF
TRBJ1-1 | NA | TRBV25-1 | TRBD1 | TGTGCCAGCAGTGCTCCGGGACAGCGGAACAGTGAAGCTTTCTTT | CASSAPGQRNSEAFF
TRBJ2-1 | few | TRBV29-1 | TRBD1 | TGCAGCGTTACGGGGGGCCGGGACAGGGAGGGAGGTGAGCAGTTCTTC | CSVTGGRDREGGEQFF
TRBJ1-2 | NA | TRBV5-5 | TRBD1 | TGTGCCAGCAGCCCCGGACAGGGCCACTATGGCTACACCTTC | CASSPGQGHYGYTF
TRBJ2-5 | NA | TRBV6-6 | NA | TGTGCCAGCAGTTACGCAGGGGAGACCCAGTACTTC | CASSYAGETQYF
TRBJ1-1 | NA | TRBV16 | NA | TGTGCCAGCAGCCTCCACCTGGGGGGTGAAGCTTTCTTT | CASSLHLGGEAFF
TRBJ2-1 | NA | TRBV6-5 | TRBD2 | TGTGCCAGCAGTACCCTAGCGGGGGGGATCTATGAGCAGTTCTTC | CASSTLAGGIYEQFF
TRBJ1-1 | NA | TRBV5-1 | NA | TGCGCCAGCAGCCTACGACAGGACTCAAGCCTCGAAGCTTTCTTT | CASSLRQDSSLEAFF